Each of the 18 T cell receptor beta chains below was sequenced from the same sample in a study of type 1 regulatory T cells. TCRdb used MiXCR to reprocess the reads, holding one entry per CDR3 protein. The table shows approximately 100,000 distinct CDR3 sequences, with around 30% occurring only once. Source material: CD4+ T cells, either the whole sample or a sorted fraction (not recorded which). The receptor source for this set is a human donor in good health.

This clonotype showed up just a few times. V usage is TRBV4-2 and J usage is TRBJ2-2; 11 bases map to TRBD2. The CDR3 sequence is 19 residues long. The V and J ends lost 1 base and 0 bases, in that order; junction bases with no gene match: 7. In germline, CDR1 is LGHNA, CDR2 YNFKEQ. The CDR3 coding sequence is TGTGCCAGCAGCCAAGTGTATGGGACTAGCGGAACGAACACCGGGGAGCTGTTTTTT. It is translated as CASSQVYGTSGTNTGELFF.

The chain uses TRBV3-1 and TRBJ1-2; 7 bases line up with TRBD1. CDR1 is LGHDT and CDR2 is YNNKEL in the germline V gene (reference sequence). The CDR3 extends over 14 amino acids. The V gene end was trimmed by 7 bases and the J gene end by 8 bases; junction bases not matched to a gene: 13. CDR3 sequence: CASTTGDTGRGYTF. The CDR3 DNA follows: TGTGCCAGCACCACAGGGGACACAGGACGGGGCTACACCTTC.

The rearrangement uses TRBV19 and TRBJ1-1; D gene uncertain. CDR3 length: 15 amino acids. Germline-derived CDR1 and CDR2 are LNHDA and SQIVND (reference sequence). The V end was cut by 3 bases, the J end by 1 base, with 12 bases between. The CDR3 nucleotides are TGTGCCAGTAGTATCGGGTGGGCGGAGAACACTGAAGCTTTCTTT. This sequence encodes CASSIGWAENTEAFF.

The rearrangement links TRBV6-2 or TRBV6-3 to TRBJ2-5; 9 nucleotides match TRBD1. The germline V gene encodes CDR1 MNHEY and CDR2 SVGEGT. The CDR3 spans 15 residues. Trimming cost V 6 bases and J 3 bases; bases outside gene matches: 8. The CDR3 loop is CASSMDRGLKETQYF. CDR3 in DNA: TGTGCCAGCAGCATGGACAGGGGCCTAAAAGAGACCCAGTACTTC.

The genes are TRBV20-1 and TRBJ2-5, with 7 positions matching TRBD1. Germline-derived CDR1 and CDR2 are DFQATT and SNEGSKA (reference sequence). V was clipped by 7 bases and J by 2 bases; unmatched bases: 4. The CDR3 is 12 residues long. The CDR3 coding sequence is TGCAGTGTTCCAGGGGGTCAAGAGACCCAGTACTTC. Protein product: CSVPGGQETQYF.

V usage is TRBV20-1 and J usage is TRBJ2-5; D gene ambiguous. V gave up 5 bases and J gave up 5 bases, with 9 bases separating them. The V gene's germline CDR1 is DFQATT and CDR2 SNEGSKA (reference sequence). The CDR3 has 11 amino acids. DNA for the CDR3: TGCAGTGCTGCCCCCTCGGAGACCCAGTACTTC. Protein sequence: CSAAPSETQYF.

V gene TRBV3-1 combines with J gene TRBJ1-6; 9 bases are shared with TRBD1. Germline values: CDR1 LGHDT, CDR2 YNNKEL (reference sequence). Unmatched junction bases numbered 8, after V lost 5 bases and J lost 12 bases. This CDR3 has 14 amino acids. The CDR3 spells CASSDMTGGGPLHF. DNA of the CDR3: TGTGCCAGCAGCGATATGACAGGGGGGGGACCCCTCCACTTT.

V usage is TRBV29-1 and J usage is TRBJ2-7, with 9 bases identical to TRBD1. The CDR3 length is 13 residues. Germline trimming cut 4 bases from V and 3 bases from J; bases unmatched to any gene: 4. In germline, CDR1 is SQVTM, CDR2 ANQGSEA. CDR3 DNA sequence: TGCAGCGTTGGTGGGACAGGGAGCTACGAGCAGTACTTC. Translating it yields CSVGGTGSYEQYF.

The chain uses TRBV4-2 and TRBJ2-4; D is uncertain. Trimming left V 7 bases short and J 8 bases short, with 15 bases between. Germline V lookup: CDR1 LGHNA, CDR2 YNFKEQ. This CDR3 spans 13 amino acids. In DNA form, the CDR3 reads TGTGCCAGCAACCAGGCGAAGGATGACATTCAGTACTTC. Its translation is CASNQAKDDIQYF.

Concerning this clonotype itself: Without the conserved terminal phenylalanine or tryptophan, this CDR3 likely stems from a read error. The rearrangement joins TRBV20-1 to TRBJ2-3; TRBD2 might be the D (5 bases). CDR3 size: 14 residues. V dropped 2 bases and J dropped 3 bases, with 12 bases sitting between them. Per germline, CDR1 DFQATT and CDR2 SNEGSKA (reference sequence). CDR3 loop: CSARPGPGTDTQYS. CDR3 nucleotide sequence: TGCAGTGCTAGACCCGGCCCGGGGACAGATACGCAGTATTCT.

This clonotype was counted between two and nine times. This chain joins TRBV19 and TRBJ2-7; 10 bases align to TRBD1. The length of the CDR3 is 15 residues. Trimming cost V 2 bases and J 2 bases; bases outside gene matches: 3. Germline CDR1 LNHDA, CDR2 SQIVND (reference sequence). DNA for the CDR3: TGTGCCAGTAGTATACGGGGACAGGGGCCCTACGAGCAGTACTTC. Residues: CASSIRGQGPYEQYF.

CDR3 DNA: TGTGCCACCTACCCTAGCGGGAGGTTTAATGAGCAGTTCTTC. Residues: CATYPSGRFNEQFF. The rearrangement uses TRBV15 and TRBJ2-1; 11 bases match TRBD2. Germline CDR1 LNHNV, CDR2 YYDKDF (reference sequence). The V and J ends lost 8 bases and 7 bases, in that order; junction bases with no gene match: 7. This CDR3 is built from 14 residues.

The chain employs TRBV20-1 and TRBJ2-3; no clear D gene. This CDR3 region has 13 residues. V was cut by 6 bases and J by 0 bases, with 10 bases left in between. Germline CDR1 is DFQATT and CDR2 is SNEGSKA (reference sequence). The CDR3, as DNA: TGCAGTGCGCAAGATAGTAGCACAGATACGCAGTATTTT. The encoded protein is CSAQDSSTDTQYF.

Ten or more counts support this clonotype. The rearrangement links TRBV4-3 to TRBJ2-7; D remains unclear. The CDR3 length is 15 residues. Germline CDR1 is LGHNA and CDR2 is YSLEER. Between the trimmed V and J ends, which lost 0 bases and 1 base, there was a span of 10 bases. This CDR3 reads CASSQDRAASYEQYF. The CDR3 nucleotides read TGCGCCAGCAGCCAAGATCGGGCAGCATCCTACGAGCAGTACTTC.

V gene TRBV20-1 combines with J gene TRBJ2-7; 13 positions agree with TRBD2. The junction had 14 bases not matched to a gene; V was cut back by 2 bases and J by 7 bases. Germline V gene lookup returns CDR1 DFQATT and CDR2 SNEGSKA (reference sequence). The CDR3 is 17 amino acids. CDR3 nucleotide sequence: TGCAGTGCTAGAATCAGAAATGGACTAGCGGGAGTTCGGGAGCAGTACTTC. Protein: CSARIRNGLAGVREQYF.

Remarks on this clonotype: A much larger clone lies a single base off, so this may be a read error. V usage is TRBV20-1 and J usage is TRBJ2-4; D unresolved. The CDR3 is 15 residues long. V lost 0 bases to trimming and J lost 2 bases, with 11 bases between them. Per germline, CDR1 DFQATT and CDR2 SNEGSKA (reference sequence). CDR3 sequence reads: CSARDWDGSKNIQYF. The CDR3 nucleotides are TGCAGTGCTAGAGATTGGGATGGGTCCAAAAACATTCAGTACTTC.

A few counts support this clonotype. The genes are TRBV7-2 and TRBJ2-3; D unresolved. Germline assignment: CDR1 SGHTA and CDR2 FQGNSA. There are 13 residues in the CDR3. Between the trimmed V and J ends, which lost 4 bases and 6 bases, there was a span of 11 bases. The CDR3 region is CASSSPFLDTQYF. CDR3 DNA: TGTGCCAGCAGCTCCCCGTTCCTGGATACGCAGTATTTT.

The chain is built from TRBV11-2 and TRBJ2-7; 11 bases line up with TRBD2. V dropped 4 bases and J dropped 3; count of bases not matched to a gene: 8. Germline CDR1 is SGHAT and CDR2 is FQNNGV. The CDR3 spans 16 residues. CDR3 residues: CASSYTSGSLGYEQYF. For the CDR3, the DNA is TGTGCCAGCAGCTATACTAGCGGGAGCTTGGGCTACGAGCAGTACTTC. The full variable domain, with the rest looked up from reference TRBV11-2 and TRBJ2-7, is EAGVAQSPRYKIIEKRQSVAFWCNPISGHATLYWYQQILGQGPKLLIQFQNNGVVDDSQLPKDRFSAERLKGVDSTLKIQPAKLEDSAVYLCASSYTSGSLGYEQYFGPGTRLTVT.